One sample yielded the 27 T cell receptor beta chains listed below, sequenced in a study of T cells in Graves' hyperthyroidism and ophthalmopathy. RNA transcripts gave rise to amplified TCR beta CDR3 regions. HTBI primers drove first-round RT-PCR of the TCR CDR3. A single record per CDR3 protein comes from TCRdb applying MiXCR to the multiplex PCR reads. The profile shows about 700,000 distinct CDR3 sequences, about 45% of them singletons. Sequences were obtained from peripheral blood or thyroid tissue (not recorded which). These TCRs come from an adult man with Graves' disease, either hyperthyroidism or ophthalmopathy (not recorded which).

This clonotype was seen only a few times. The chain couples TRBV20-1 to TRBJ1-1; tentative D call: TRBD1 (5 bases). CDR3 length: 13 residues. From germline, CDR1 is DFQATT and CDR2 SNEGSKA (reference sequence). Between the trimmed V and J ends, which lost 0 bases and 4 bases, there was a span of 9 bases. CDR3 in amino acids: CSAREARATEAFF. The CDR3 DNA reads TGCAGTGCTAGAGAGGCCAGGGCCACTGAAGCTTTCTTT.

The chain couples TRBV15 to TRBJ1-2; D remains unclear. CDR1 and CDR2 (germline): LNHNV, YYDKDF (reference sequence). This CDR3 spans 12 amino acids. V was clipped by 6 bases and J by 8 bases, with 13 bases between them. The DNA of the CDR3 is TGTGCCACCAGTGAATCGGTCTGGGGCTACACCTTC. Translated, it gives CATSESVWGYTF.

As to this clonotype: This CDR3 fails to terminate in the conserved phenylalanine or tryptophan, so it likely reflects a read error. The V call is TRBV24-1, the J call TRBJ2-7; 7 bases align to TRBD1. From germline, CDR1 is KGHDR and CDR2 SFDVKD. The trim removed 4 bases at V and 7 bases at J, leaving 6 bases unmatched. This CDR3 has 13 amino acids. The CDR3 sequence: CATSELGQREQYY. CDR3 nucleotides: TGTGCCACCAGTGAGCTGGGACAGCGAGAGCAGTACTAC.

This clonotype was found many times. The V gene is TRBV24-1, the J gene TRBJ2-5; TRBD1 matches 8 bases. CDR3 length: 14 amino acids. Unmatched junction bases numbered 3, after V lost 3 bases and J lost 4 bases. Germline V gene data show CDR1 as KGHDR and CDR2 as SFDVKD. Here the CDR3 DNA reads TGTGCCACCAGTGATCGGACAGGGCGAGAGACCCAGTACTTC. Its translation: CATSDRTGRETQYF.

This clonotype was observed at least ten times. The gene calls are TRBV24-1 and TRBJ1-4; D gene unclear. Looked up from germline, CDR1 is KGHDR and CDR2 is SFDVKD. CDR3 length: 14 residues. The V end was cut by 5 bases, the J end by 3 bases, with 9 bases between. CDR3 sequence: CATSAGIPNEKLFF. Written as DNA, the CDR3 is TGTGCCACCAGTGCGGGAATACCTAATGAAAAACTGTTTTTT.

This chain uses TRBV7-9 with TRBJ1-5; no clear D. The germline V and J ends were trimmed by 3 bases and 1 base, with 7 bases remaining between them. Germline V gene lookup returns CDR1 SEHNR and CDR2 FQNEAQ (reference sequence). The CDR3 totals 14 residues. The CDR3 sequence: CASSFPPSNQPQHF. The CDR3 region has the DNA TGTGCCAGCAGCTTTCCCCCAAGCAATCAGCCCCAGCATTTT.

At least ten counts were recorded for this clonotype. The V and J genes are TRBV24-1 and TRBJ2-5, with TRBD1 matching 8 bases. V lost 9 bases to trimming and J lost 5 bases; unmatched junction nucleotides: 10. This CDR3 is 14 amino acids long. The germline V gene has CDR1 KGHDR and CDR2 SFDVKD. Here the CDR3 DNA reads TGTGCCACCGGTGCTACAGGGGGAGGCGAGACCCAGTACTTC. This encodes CATGATGGGETQYF.

This clonotype was counted at least ten times. The V and J genes are TRBV5-1 and TRBJ1-1; no definite D call. Germline V lookup: CDR1 SGHRS, CDR2 YFSETQ. The CDR3 length is 14 residues. The V end lost 0 bases, the J end lost 3 bases, and 9 bases lay between the germline ends. CDR3 bases: TGCGCCAGCAGCTTGGGCGGTGCCGACACTGAAGCTTTCTTT. It specifies CASSLGGADTEAFF. Filled out from reference TRBV5-1 and TRBJ1-1, the complete variable domain reads KAGVTQTPRYLIKTRGQQVTLSCSPISGHRSVSWYQQTPGQGLQFLFEYFSETQRNKGNFPGRFSGRQFSNSRSEMNVSTLELGDSALYLCASSLGGADTEAFFGQGTRLTVV.

This clonotype came up many times. The rearrangement uses TRBV20-1 and TRBJ1-1; D gene uncertain. The CDR3 extends over 13 amino acids. Germline V gives CDR1 DFQATT, CDR2 SNEGSKA (reference sequence). Trimming stripped 2 bases from V and 5 bases from J, with 12 bases between. The CDR3 loop is CSARPQDRTEAFF. CDR3 coding DNA: TGCAGTGCTAGACCGCAGGATAGGACTGAAGCTTTCTTT.

This clonotype has at least ten counts. This rearrangement joins TRBV19 to TRBJ1-1; TRBD1 matches 9 bases. Germline-derived CDR1 and CDR2 are LNHDA and SQIVND (reference sequence). The CDR3 is 14 residues long. V shed 7 bases, J shed 1 base, and the junction held 4 bases outside the gene matches. This CDR3 reads CASTPGQGNTEAFF. CDR3 sequence (DNA): TGTGCCAGTACCCCGGGACAGGGGAACACTGAAGCTTTCTTT.

The table lists this clonotype with a few counts. V and J are TRBV7-2 and TRBJ1-2, with D tentatively TRBD1 (5 bases). Germline V CDR1 and CDR2: SGHTA, FQGNSA. There are 13 residues in the CDR3. Trimming cost V 2 bases and J 6 bases, with 10 bases left between them. CDR3 coding DNA: TGTGCCAGCAGCTTATCAGGGTACGATGGCTACACCTTC. Translating gives CASSLSGYDGYTF.

A note on this clonotype: Sequence at one end of the junction differs from germline and may be a read error. The chain employs TRBV29-1 and TRBJ1-2; D call uncertain. Looked up from germline, CDR1 is SQVTM and CDR2 is ANQGSEA. The CDR3 contains 12 residues. CDR3 residues: CGVYTFNYGYTF. CDR3 in DNA: TGCGGCGTTTATACATTTAACTATGGCTACACCTTC.

The V and J genes are TRBV11-2 and TRBJ1-2; tentatively, D is TRBD1 (5 bases). The germline gives CDR1 SGHAT, CDR2 FQNNGV. The CDR3 consists of 15 residues. The germline V and J ends were trimmed by 5 bases and 7 bases, with 20 bases remaining between them. The CDR3 DNA reads TGTGCCAGCAGCCCCGGAGAGGGGTTTAGGATTGGCTACACCTTC. It codes for CASSPGEGFRIGYTF.

This clonotype was observed at least ten times. The V and J genes are TRBV29-1 and TRBJ1-4; 7 positions match TRBD1. V lost 6 bases to trimming and J lost 8 bases; unmatched junction nucleotides: 9. CDR3 length: 13 amino acids. Germline CDR1 reads SQVTM; CDR2 reads ANQGSEA. CDR3 loop: CSVGTVGGEKLFF. Here the CDR3 DNA reads TGCAGCGTCGGGACAGTCGGGGGAGAAAAACTGTTTTTT.

Points on this clonotype: A read error may be the cause here, since a much bigger clone is one base away. The V gene is TRBV7-9, the J gene TRBJ2-7; D ambiguous. Per the germline V gene, CDR1 is SEHNR and CDR2 is FQNEAQ (reference sequence). Trimming took off 5 bases at V and 4 bases at J, with 6 bases between the two ends. The CDR3 has 11 amino acids. The CDR3 coding sequence is TGTGCCAGCAGCCAGCCTTACGAGCAGTACTTC. Protein product: CASSQPYEQYF.

Points on this clonotype: One junction end does not reproduce the germline sequence, and a read error may be involved. The rearrangement links TRBV6-5 to TRBJ2-7, with D possibly matching TRBD1 (5 bases). The V gene's germline CDR1 is MNHEY and CDR2 SVGAGI. This CDR3 has 13 residues. DNA for the CDR3: TGTGCCATCAGTGTAGGGGTCCAGGACGAGCAGTACTTC. It encodes CAISVGVQDEQYF.

This clonotype has more than one count but fewer than ten. This chain connects TRBV29-1 to TRBJ2-7; tentatively, D is TRBD1 or TRBD2 (5 bases each). The V end lost 7 bases, the J end lost 1 base, and 14 bases lay between the germline ends. This CDR3 contains 13 residues. Per germline, CDR1 SQVTM and CDR2 ANQGSEA. Here the CDR3 DNA reads TGCAGCGCCTTGATCGGGGCATCCTACGAGCAGTACTTC. This gives the protein CSALIGASYEQYF.

Points on this clonotype: At one end the junction does not follow the germline gene, possibly because of a read error. V and J are TRBV12-3 or TRBV12-4 and TRBJ1-2, with TRBD1 matching over 7 bases. This CDR3 contains 14 residues. The CDR3 sequence is CASSGGQMSYGHTF. The CDR3 nucleotides are TGTGCCAGCAGTGGGGGACAGATGAGCTATGGCCACACCTTC.

In regard to this clonotype: This may stem from a read error, because a much larger clone lies one nucleotide away. The rearrangement joins TRBV7-3 to TRBJ2-5, with 10 bases aligning to TRBD2. Germline trimming cut 5 bases from V and 5 bases from J; bases unmatched to any gene: 8. This CDR3 has 15 amino acids. The germline gives CDR1 SGHTA, CDR2 FQGTGA. CDR3 protein: CASSASGGAVETQYF. The CDR3 nucleotides read TGTGCCAGCAGCGCGAGCGGGGGGGCCGTGGAGACCCAGTACTTC.

The chain links TRBV7-2 to TRBJ2-2; 8 bases fit TRBD2. This CDR3 has 16 amino acids. CDR1 is SGHTA, CDR2 FQGNSA, per germline. V lost 0 bases, J lost 4 bases, and 4 bases stayed unmatched. DNA of the CDR3: TGTGCCAGCAGCTTAGCGGGACTAGTCCGCACCGGGGAGCTGTTTTTT. Translated: CASSLAGLVRTGELFF.

CDR3 DNA: TGCGCCAGCAGCTTGGTGGCAGGGGCTCCCTCTGGAAACACCATATATTTT. Its protein is CASSLVAGAPSGNTIYF. The rearrangement uses TRBV5-1 and TRBJ1-3; TRBD1 is a possible D gene (6 bases). Trimming removed 0 bases at V and 0 bases at J, with 13 bases between. Germline V gives CDR1 SGHRS, CDR2 YFSETQ. The CDR3 consists of 17 residues.

This clonotype was observed a handful of times. The J gene is TRBJ1-5, the V gene TRBV7-9; D unclear. V was pared by 5 bases and J by 0 bases, with 11 bases between. Germline V gene data show CDR1 as SEHNR and CDR2 as FQNEAQ (reference sequence). The CDR3 consists of 15 residues. The CDR3 sequence: CASSPVGNSNQPQHF. The CDR3 DNA follows: TGTGCCAGCAGCCCGGTGGGTAATAGCAATCAGCCCCAGCATTTT.

This chain uses TRBV2 with TRBJ1-5, with D unresolved. The CDR3 runs to 15 residues. Trimming stripped 7 bases from V and 2 bases from J, with 15 bases between. In germline, CDR1 is SNHLY, CDR2 FYNNEI. DNA of the CDR3: TGTGCCAGCACCCCAAAATTAGGCGGCAATCAGCCCCAGCATTTT. This encodes CASTPKLGGNQPQHF.

This clonotype came up many times. V usage is TRBV7-9 and J usage is TRBJ2-5, with a possible D match to TRBD2 (5 bases). Trimming took off 5 bases at V and 5 bases at J, with 18 bases between the two ends. Looked up from germline, CDR1 is SEHNR and CDR2 is FQNEAQ (reference sequence). The CDR3 length is 15 residues. Here the CDR3 DNA reads TGTGCCAGCAGCGTTTTTAGCGTTCAAGCGGAGACCCAGTACTTC. Protein product: CASSVFSVQAETQYF.

With regard to this clonotype: This may stem from a read error, because a much larger clone lies one nucleotide away. This rearrangement joins TRBV7-9 to TRBJ1-1; 9 bases are shared with TRBD1. The CDR3 spans 13 residues. Germline V CDR1 and CDR2: SEHNR, FQNEAQ (reference sequence). Here the CDR3 DNA reads TGTGCCAGCAGCCAGGACAGGGGTTCTGAAGCTCTCTTT. Residues: CASSQDRGSEALF.

The chain couples TRBV19 to TRBJ1-1, with a tentative D call TRBD1 (5 bases). The CDR3 sequence is 13 residues long. CDR1 LNHDA and CDR2 SQIVND come from the germline V gene (reference sequence). V was clipped by 4 bases and J by 5 bases, with 11 bases between them. The CDR3, as DNA: TGTGCCAGTAGTACCAGGGACGGGACTGAAGCTTTCTTT. It yields the protein CASSTRDGTEAFF.

This chain uses TRBV29-1 with TRBJ1-2; 8 bases are a match to TRBD1. The CDR3 covers 13 residues. The germline CDR1 and CDR2 sequences are SQVTM and ANQGSEA. The V segment lost 6 bases and the J segment 8 bases; nucleotides outside the gene matches: 11. DNA of the CDR3: TGCAGCGTCGGTACAGGGGGAGGGCCGGGCTACACCTTC. This sequence encodes CSVGTGGGPGYTF.